One sample yielded the 14 T cell receptor beta chains listed below, sequenced in a study of T-cell reconstitution after alpha-beta-depleted transplantation in children. Unique molecular identifiers tagged the TCRbeta library. A single record per CDR3 protein comes from TCRdb applying MiXCR to the PCR reads. The repertoire has approximately 490,000 distinct CDR3 sequences, 9.5% to 15% of them found once; the top ten carry about 5.4%. The source was PBMCs from the stem cell graft donor, collected from the stem cell graft. All receptors come from a human donor who donated a stem cell graft to a child with combined immunodeficiency.

This chain joins TRBV18 and TRBJ1-4; maybe TRBD1 (5 bases). This CDR3 is built from 15 residues. V lost 5 bases and J 8 bases, leaving 18 bases between the germline ends. CDR1 and CDR2 (germline): KGHSH, LQKENI. CDR3 sequence: CASSVQGGIREKLFF. The CDR3, as DNA: TGTGCCAGCTCAGTCCAGGGAGGCATCCGGGAAAAACTGTTTTTT.

The chain carries TRBV19 and TRBJ2-4; D is unclear. The V end was cut by 4 bases, the J end by 11 bases, with 12 bases between. CDR3 length equals 12 residues. Germline CDR1 is LNHDA and CDR2 is SQIVND (reference sequence). This CDR3 reads CASSTDRVFQYF. CDR3 DNA sequence: TGTGCCAGTAGTACGGACCGGGTGTTTCAGTACTTC.

DNA for the CDR3: TGCGCCAGCAGCTACTTAAGAGGCTACGAGCAGTACTTC. It specifies CASSYLRGYEQYF. The chain uses TRBV4-3 and TRBJ2-7, with D unclear. V lost 5 bases, J lost 3 bases, and 11 bases lay in between. Germline CDR1 reads LGHNA; CDR2 reads YSLEER. CDR3 length equals 13 residues.

This clonotype was counted a few times. V and J are TRBV7-2 and TRBJ2-2; no clear D. The CDR3 is 14 amino acids. The V end lost 3 bases, the J end lost 8 bases, and 13 bases lay between the germline ends. Germline V gene lookup returns CDR1 SGHTA and CDR2 FQGNSA. The CDR3 coding sequence is TGTGCCAGCAGCTTCGGACCCCTCGGTGGGGAGCTGTTTTTT. Encoded protein: CASSFGPLGGELFF.

This clonotype occurred many times. The chain couples TRBV5-1 to TRBJ2-1, with 8 bases fitting TRBD2. The germline gives CDR1 SGHRS, CDR2 YFSETQ. The length of the CDR3 is 16 residues. The J segment lost 5 bases and the V segment lost 4 bases, leaving 11 bases of the junction unmatched. The CDR3 nucleotides read TGCGCCAGCAGCCCGACCTCGGGGGGGGTCAACAATGAGCAGTTCTTC. Translated: CASSPTSGGVNNEQFF.

This clonotype was detected only a few times. This chain uses TRBV7-3 with TRBJ2-2; no clear D. The CDR3 runs to 14 residues. The V end was cut by 5 bases, the J end by 5 bases, with 12 bases between. Germline V gives CDR1 SGHTA, CDR2 FQGTGA. The CDR3 loop is CASSAVGRTGELFF. CDR3 coding DNA: TGTGCCAGCAGCGCCGTCGGGCGGACCGGGGAGCTGTTTTTT. Based on the CDR3 plus reference TRBV7-3 and TRBJ2-2, the full variable domain is GAGVSQTPSNKVTEKGKYVELRCDPISGHTALYWYRQSLGQGPEFLIYFQGTGAADDSGLPNDRFFAVRPEGSVSTLKIQRTERGDSAVYLCASSAVGRTGELFFGEGSRLTVL.

This chain links TRBV5-1 with TRBJ1-2; D is possibly TRBD1 (5 bases). Trimming pared 4 bases from V and 3 bases from J, leaving 16 bases between. This CDR3 comprises 15 residues. Germline CDR1 and CDR2: SGHRS and YFSETQ. CDR3 DNA: TGCGCCAGCAGCCCACTTCGGACATCGGACTATGGCTACACCTTC. Residues: CASSPLRTSDYGYTF.

This clonotype has a count of ten or more. The chain is built from TRBV12-3 or TRBV12-4 and TRBJ2-7; no reliable D call. V was pared by 1 base and J by 5 bases, with 3 bases between. This CDR3 comprises 11 residues. CDR3 loop: CASSLGHEQYF. The CDR3 DNA is TGTGCCAGCAGTTTAGGGCACGAGCAGTACTTC.

This clonotype was detected only once. V usage is TRBV11-2 and J usage is TRBJ2-7; unclear D gene. Looked up from germline, CDR1 is SGHAT and CDR2 is FQNNGV. With 5 bases removed from V and 5 bases from J, the gap between germline ends came to 16 bases. The CDR3 is 14 amino acids. This CDR3 reads CASSQSSPLDEQYF. Here the CDR3 DNA reads TGTGCCAGCAGCCAGTCCAGCCCTCTGGACGAGCAGTACTTC.

This clonotype has just a few counts. The V call is TRBV12-3 or TRBV12-4, the J call TRBJ2-7, with D maybe TRBD2 (5 bases). The CDR3 is made up of 13 amino acids. V was trimmed by 1 base and J by 2 bases, leaving 6 bases between them. The CDR3 here is CASSLVATYEQYF. In DNA, the CDR3 is TGTGCCAGCAGTTTAGTAGCGACCTACGAGCAGTACTTC.

This clonotype has a count of ten or more. The DNA for the CDR3 is TGTGCCAGCAGCTTGGTTAGGTGGGAATCCGGAAACACCATATATTTT. This encodes CASSLVRWESGNTIYF. The J gene is TRBJ1-3, the V gene TRBV7-9; D is undetermined. CDR1 is SEHNR and CDR2 is FQNEAQ in the germline V gene (reference sequence). V was cut by 3 bases and J by 4 bases, with 16 bases left in between. CDR3 length equals 16 residues.

Note on this clonotype: Sequence at one end of the junction differs from germline and may be a read error. J is TRBJ1-4 and V is TRBV10-3, with 8 nucleotides matching TRBD1. CDR3 size: 12 residues. The germline CDR1 and CDR2 sequences are ENHRY and SYGVKD. This CDR3 is CDIRGQDQKLFF. The DNA of the CDR3 is TGTGACATCAGGGGACAGGACCAAAAACTGTTTTTT.

V and J are TRBV30 and TRBJ2-3; 7 positions match TRBD1. Unmatched junction bases numbered 3, after V lost 1 base and J lost 2 bases. CDR3 length: 14 amino acids. Germline V CDR1 and CDR2: GTSNPN, SVGIG (reference sequence). For the CDR3, the DNA is TGTGCCTGGAGTGCAGGGGGAATCACAGATACGCAGTATTTT. Its translation is CAWSAGGITDTQYF.

This clonotype was seen only a few times. V is TRBV28 and J is TRBJ1-3; D gene unclear. CDR3 length: 14 residues. Germline V gene sequence: CDR1 MDHEN, CDR2 SYDVKM. With 6 bases removed from V and 4 bases from J, the gap between germline ends came to 13 bases. The CDR3 bases are TGTGCCAGCAGATTTTCAGTATCCGGAAACACCATATATTTT. Protein: CASRFSVSGNTIYF.